The T cell receptor beta chain described here comes from a study of control samples from healthy donors and cancer patients. Sequencing was performed with immunoSEQ multiplex PCR; in TCRdb, only in-frame clones are kept and a portion is missing. The sample holds 78,000 or so clones, about 90% seen once. The receptor was isolated from a woman aged 45-65 years in good health. Sequences were obtained from blood.

In nucleotides, the CDR3 is TGTGCCAGCAGGGGGACTAGCGGGAGGACCGGGGAGCTGTTTTTT. Amino acid sequence: CASRGTSGRTGELFF. This chain connects TRBV2 to TRBJ2-2, with 15 positions matching TRBD2. Germline values: CDR1 SNHLY, CDR2 FYNNEI. The CDR3 is 15 residues long. Losses at the gene ends were 6 bases for V and 5 bases for J; bases not matched to a gene: 1.